These 15 T cell receptor beta chains were all obtained from the same sample, sequenced in a study of cytomegalovirus exposure and HLA in healthy donors. PCR used 60 Vbeta primers and 13 Jbeta primers. Using immunoSEQ multiplex PCR, the repertoire was profiled, and TCRdb retains in-frame clones only, with some absent. The table lists 150,000 to 200,000 clones, 60% to 80% of them singletons. The sequenced material came from PBMCs. All receptors come from a male donor in good health and CMV-seronegative.

A note on this clone: The sample carries other DNA sequences with the same CDR3. The chain links TRBV6-5 to TRBJ1-1; a weak D match, TRBD1 (6 bases). The CDR3 totals 13 residues. The V end was cut by 6 bases, the J end by 0 bases, with 8 bases between. The V gene's germline CDR1 is MNHEY and CDR2 SVGAGI. The CDR3 coding sequence is TGTGCCAGCAGAGGACAGTTGAACACTGAAGCTTTCTTT. Translated: CASRGQLNTEAFF.

The rearrangement links TRBV27 to TRBJ2-5; 11 nucleotides agree with TRBD2. The CDR3 is 15 residues long. Germline V lookup: CDR1 MNHEY, CDR2 SMNVEV (reference sequence). V dropped 6 bases and J dropped 5; count of bases not matched to a gene: 8. CDR3 sequence reads: CASRISGRAGETQYF. The CDR3 DNA is TGTGCCAGCAGAATTAGCGGGAGGGCCGGGGAGACCCAGTACTTC.

The chain employs TRBV19 and TRBJ1-6, with TRBD1 matching 8 bases. V trimming: 5 bases; J trimming: 2 bases; junction bases outside the gene matches: 8. The CDR3 runs to 17 residues. Germline CDR1 and CDR2: LNHDA and SQIVND (reference sequence). The chain's CDR3 is CASSDRDRSTYNSPLHF. CDR3 DNA: TGTGCCAGTAGTGACCGGGACAGGAGTACCTATAATTCACCCCTCCACTTT. Full variable domain (remainder filled in from reference TRBV19 and TRBJ1-6): DGGITQSPKYLFRKEGQNVTLSCEQNLNHDAMYWYRQDPGQGLRLIYYSQIVNDFQKGDIAEGYSVSREKKESFPLTVTSAQKNPTAFYLCASSDRDRSTYNSPLHFGNGTRLTVT.

This chain uses TRBV30 with TRBJ1-2, with 7 bases that match TRBD1. CDR3 length: 12 amino acids. V was clipped by 4 bases and J by 8 bases; unmatched bases: 7. Germline CDR1 reads GTSNPN; CDR2 reads SVGIG (reference sequence). CDR3 sequence (DNA): TGTGCCTGGAACGAGGGGGCCTTGGGCTACACCTTC. This gives the protein CAWNEGALGYTF.

The V and J genes are TRBV19 and TRBJ2-2, with 9 bases aligning to TRBD1. The V and J ends lost 3 bases and 4 bases, in that order; junction bases with no gene match: 6. CDR3 length: 16 amino acids. Germline values: CDR1 LNHDA, CDR2 SQIVND (reference sequence). This chain's CDR3 is CASSITGQGATGELFF. CDR3 nucleotides: TGTGCCAGTAGTATTACGGGACAGGGTGCCACCGGGGAGCTGTTTTTT.

The chain couples TRBV2 to TRBJ2-7; the match to TRBD1 covers 7 bases. This CDR3 is built from 14 residues. Germline CDR1 SNHLY, CDR2 FYNNEI. V shed 4 bases and J 2 bases; nucleotides not matched to a gene: 5. The CDR3 sequence: CASSGQGTPYEQYF. The DNA for the CDR3 is TGTGCCAGCAGTGGACAGGGAACGCCCTACGAGCAGTACTTC. The whole variable domain, filled in from reference TRBV2 and TRBJ2-7, reads EPEVTQTPSHQVTQMGQEVILRCVPISNHLYFYWYRQILGQKVEFLVSFYNNEISEKSEIFDDQFSVERPDGSNFTLKIRSTKLEDSAMYFCASSGQGTPYEQYFGPGTRLTVT.

This chain joins TRBV7-3 and TRBJ1-1; tentatively, D is TRBD1 (6 bases). The V gene lost 5 bases and the J gene lost 1 base, with 11 bases spanning the gap. CDR1 SGHTA and CDR2 FQGTGA come from the germline V gene. The CDR3 runs 14 residues. CDR3 region: CASSRDRQNTEAFF. CDR3 sequence (DNA): TGTGCCAGCAGCCGTGACAGGCAGAACACTGAAGCTTTCTTT.

This clone was observed once. The V call is TRBV7-2, the J call TRBJ1-2; a possible D gene is TRBD1 (5 bases). This CDR3 region has 14 residues. CDR1 is SGHTA and CDR2 is FQGNSA in the germline V gene. The V end was cut by 1 base, the J end by 3 bases, with 9 bases between. CDR3: CASSLVGAYYGYTF. CDR3 coding DNA: TGTGCCAGCAGCTTAGTTGGGGCGTACTATGGCTACACCTTC.

This clone has just one count. The chain uses TRBV10-3 and TRBJ2-1; D may be TRBD1 (6 bases). CDR1 ENHRY and CDR2 SYGVKD come from the germline V gene. This CDR3 has 16 amino acids. Trimming shortened V by 3 bases and J by 9 bases, and 21 bases separated the two germline ends. CDR3 sequence: CAISDSGAPVGGEQFF. In DNA, the CDR3 is TGTGCCATCAGTGATTCCGGGGCCCCAGTAGGGGGTGAGCAGTTCTTC.

This clone was counted a few times. The CDR3 is CASSWGQGYEQYF. CDR3 nucleotides: TGTGCCAGCAGCTGGGGACAGGGGTACGAGCAGTACTTC. J is TRBJ2-7 and V is TRBV11-3, with 10 bases lining up with TRBD1. Germline V CDR1 and CDR2: SGHNT, YENEEA. The CDR3 extends over 13 amino acids. V lost 4 bases to trimming and J lost 4 bases; unmatched junction nucleotides: 1.

The rearrangement uses TRBV1 and TRBJ2-2; TRBD1, the table's D call, lacks a check against the DNA. TRBV1 is labeled a pseudogene. The CDR3 runs 16 residues. In DNA form, the CDR3 reads TGCACCAGCAGCTCAGATCCGGACAGTTACACCGGGGAGCTGTTTTTT. This gives the protein CTSSSDPDSYTGELFF.

This clone was recorded only once. The rearrangement uses TRBV19 and TRBJ2-5; D may be TRBD2 (5 bases). Trimming removed 5 bases from V and 11 bases from J, with 18 bases in between. The CDR3 length is 13 residues. Germline CDR1 LNHDA, CDR2 SQIVND (reference sequence). The DNA of the CDR3 is TGTGCCAGTAGTCTCGGGCCAGCTGGGGAGCAGTACTTC. It encodes CASSLGPAGEQYF.

This clone was counted only a few times. This chain links TRBV27 with TRBJ1-4, with TRBD1 identical over 9 bases. Trimming took 6 bases from V and 8 from J; bases not matched to a gene: 7. Germline values: CDR1 MNHEY, CDR2 SMNVEV (reference sequence). The CDR3 extends over 14 amino acids. In DNA, the CDR3 is TGTGCCAGCAGGCCCGGACAGGGGCGAGAAAAACTGTTTTTT. Encoded protein: CASRPGQGREKLFF.

The rearrangement joins TRBV4-3 to TRBJ1-2; D unresolved. Trimming took 1 base from V and 0 from J, leaving 9 bases between them. The CDR3 spans 15 residues. Germline-derived CDR1 and CDR2 are LGHNA and YSLEER. The CDR3 reads CASSQGQITNYGYTF. The CDR3 nucleotides read TGCGCCAGCAGCCAAGGGCAGATTACTAACTATGGCTACACCTTC.

The V gene is TRBV28, the J gene TRBJ1-2, with a possible D match to TRBD1 (5 bases). The CDR3 sequence is 14 residues long. The V end was cut by 8 bases, the J end by 3 bases, with 16 bases between. The germline V gene encodes CDR1 MDHEN and CDR2 SYDVKM. This chain's CDR3 is CASGRREFDYGYTF. In DNA form, the CDR3 reads TGTGCCAGCGGACGCAGGGAATTCGACTATGGCTACACCTTC.